This T cell receptor (beta chain) was retrieved from a study of T cell repertoires in cytomegalovirus infection. This clonotype was seen many times. As yet, its antigen is unknown. CDR1 is MNHEY, CDR2 SMNVEV, per germline (reference sequence). There are 15 residues in the CDR3. V shed 7 bases and J 5 bases; nucleotides not matched to a gene: 12. MiXCR, run by TCRdb on the reads, gives a single entry per CDR3 protein. The data hold about 890,000 distinct CDR3 sequences, with around 32% observed a single time. The chain employs TRBV27 and TRBJ2-3, with 7 nucleotides matching TRBD2. The receptor's source is a human donor in good health (CMV status not recorded). Some clones in this sample may be carry-over from other donors' samples. The sample consisted of cultured CD8+ T cells from PBMCs, taken from culture after CMV antigen stimulation. The CDR3 bases are TGTGCCAGCACCTTCTTGGGGGGGTTGAAAGATACGCAGTATTTT. Its protein is CASTFLGGLKDTQYF.